This passage covers 11 T cell receptor beta chains from one sample sequenced in a study of CD8 T cells in Susac syndrome. With random hexamers, 0.5 to 1 ug RNA was reverse transcribed. TCRdb ran MiXCR on the immunoSEQ multiplex PCR reads and lists one entry per CDR3 protein. Of some 260,000 distinct CDR3 sequences in the sample, approximately 85% were seen once. The sequencing input was CD8+ T cells from PBMCs. All receptors come from a human donor with multiple sclerosis.

This clonotype turned up a few times. This chain uses TRBV30 with TRBJ2-7; possibly TRBD2 for D (6 bases). The V and J ends lost 0 bases and 6 bases respectively, with 21 bases between them. Germline CDR1 and CDR2: GTSNPN and SVGIG (reference sequence). This CDR3 contains 16 residues. This CDR3 is CAWSVPTWDSGSEQYF. CDR3 coding DNA: TGTGCCTGGAGTGTACCGACGTGGGATAGCGGATCCGAGCAGTACTTC.

This sequence joins TRBV3-1 and TRBJ2-2; no firm D call. Trimming took 8 bases from V and 5 from J, leaving 12 bases between them. CDR3 size: 13 residues. Germline values: CDR1 LGHDT, CDR2 YNNKEL (reference sequence). CDR3 amino acids: CASSLERTGELFF. In DNA, the CDR3 is TGTGCCAGCTCGCTAGAACGGACCGGGGAGCTGTTTTTT.

This rearrangement joins TRBV20-1 to TRBJ1-1, with D unresolved. Germline CDR1 is DFQATT and CDR2 is SNEGSKA (reference sequence). Trimming pared 6 bases from V and 0 bases from J, leaving 11 bases between. This CDR3 has 13 residues. In DNA, the CDR3 is TGCAGTGCCGATGGACCGCTGAACACTGAAGCTTTCTTT. Protein product: CSADGPLNTEAFF.

The chain uses TRBV30 and TRBJ2-3; no definite D call. This CDR3 comprises 15 residues. V gave up 3 bases and J gave up 1 base, with 14 bases separating them. The V gene's germline CDR1 is GTSNPN and CDR2 SVGIG (reference sequence). The CDR3 nucleotides read TGTGCCTGGAGGCAGCCCCTGAGCGGCACAGATACGCAGTATTTT. Residues: CAWRQPLSGTDTQYF.

The rearrangement links TRBV27 to TRBJ1-5; no reliable D call. Germline V lookup: CDR1 MNHEY, CDR2 SMNVEV (reference sequence). This CDR3 has 13 amino acids. Trimming removed 4 bases at V and 5 bases at J, with 9 bases between. The CDR3 coding sequence is TGTGCCAGCAGTTCTGGGAGTTATCAGCCCCAGCATTTT. Its protein is CASSSGSYQPQHF.

V gene TRBV6-5 combines with J gene TRBJ2-3; D uncertain. Between the trimmed V and J ends, which lost 2 bases and 4 bases, there was a span of 13 bases. CDR3 size: 15 residues. Germline V gene sequence: CDR1 MNHEY, CDR2 SVGAGI. The CDR3 sequence: CASSYGRLISDTQYF. The CDR3 DNA is TGTGCCAGCAGTTACGGGCGGTTGATTTCAGATACGCAGTATTTT.

The rearrangement joins TRBV12-3 or TRBV12-4 to TRBJ2-3; 9 bases are shared with TRBD1. V shed 7 bases and J 3 bases; nucleotides not matched to a gene: 5. The CDR3 loop spans 14 amino acids. CDR3 sequence reads: CASTGQGFTDTQYF. As DNA, the CDR3 is TGTGCCAGCACAGGACAGGGGTTTACAGATACGCAGTATTTT.

The count of this clonotype is one. In DNA form, the CDR3 reads TGCGCCAGCAGCTATCCCTCAAACGTTGGCGACCGCTCCACAGATACGCAGTATTTT. Protein product: CASSYPSNVGDRSTDTQYF. This sequence joins TRBV5-1 and TRBJ2-3, with D unresolved. CDR3 size: 19 residues. Germline loops: CDR1 SGHRS, CDR2 YFSETQ. Deletions cut 3 bases from V and 2 bases from J, with 25 bases between.

This clonotype was recorded once. The V and J genes are TRBV9 and TRBJ2-7; tentatively, D is TRBD1 or TRBD2 (5 bases each). CDR1 is SGDLS and CDR2 is YYNGEE in the germline V gene. Trimming removed 0 bases at V and 5 bases at J, with 12 bases between. This CDR3 region has 14 residues. Here the CDR3 DNA reads TGTGCCAGCAGCGTAGGGGACGGACCCCACGAGCAGTACTTC. Protein: CASSVGDGPHEQYF.

The rearrangement joins TRBV7-8 to TRBJ2-1; 7 bases match TRBD2. The CDR3 is 15 amino acids. The germline V gene has CDR1 SGHVS and CDR2 FQNEAQ. The V gene end was trimmed by 3 bases and the J gene end by 1 base; junction bases not matched to a gene: 3. The CDR3 sequence is CASSFVGGSYNEQFF. CDR3 sequence (DNA): TGTGCCAGCAGCTTCGTCGGGGGGTCCTACAATGAGCAGTTCTTC.

The DNA for the CDR3 is TGTGCCAGCAGTGACGGACAGGGGCGGACCCAGTACTTC. It codes for CASSDGQGRTQYF. The genes are TRBV25-1 and TRBJ2-5; 9 bases agree with TRBD1. Germline CDR1 and CDR2: MGHDK and SYGVNS. Losses at the gene ends were 3 bases for V and 7 bases for J; bases not matched to a gene: 3. The CDR3 consists of 13 residues.